The clone carrying this T cell receptor beta chain occurred many times. The record originates from a study of Graves' ophthalmopathy and Graves' hyperthyroidism. CDR3 regions of TCR beta were amplified from RNA transcripts. In the first round, RT-PCR was carried out with HTBI primers, and a multiplex PCR formed the second round. TCRdb fed the multiplex PCR reads into MiXCR, producing one record per CDR3 protein. The sample carries 650,000 to 800,000 distinct CDR3 sequences, over 40% recorded once. Additional autoimmune diseases, uncontrolled infections, pregnancy or lactation disqualified patients. V lost 3 bases to trimming and J lost 2 bases, with 7 bases between them. The CDR3 runs to 13 residues. Germline V gene data show CDR1 as SEHNR and CDR2 as FQNEAQ (reference sequence).

Sequenced material: peripheral blood. This receptor was obtained from an adult man with Graves' ophthalmopathy. The V call is TRBV7-9, the J call TRBJ1-2; no reliable D call. CDR3 protein: CASSFGENYGYTF. The CDR3 DNA reads as TGTGCCAGCAGCTTCGGGGAGAACTATGGCTACACCTTC.